This T cell receptor (beta chain) was identified in a study of T cells in Graves' hyperthyroidism and ophthalmopathy. This CDR3 has 15 amino acids. Germline CDR1 reads MNHEY; CDR2 reads SMNVEV (reference sequence). Trimming cost V 4 bases and J 6 bases, with 15 bases left between them. Amplification of TCR beta CDR3 regions was performed using RNA transcripts as template. HTBI primers drove first-round RT-PCR of the TCR CDR3. A single record per CDR3 protein comes from TCRdb applying MiXCR to the multiplex PCR reads. This table has 300,000 to 350,000 distinct CDR3 sequences, approximately 18% appearing once.

The clonotype originates from a woman aged 45-65 years with Graves' hyperthyroidism. J is TRBJ1-4 and V is TRBV27; D is possibly TRBD1 (5 bases). The sequenced sample was blood. CDR3 DNA: TGTGCCAGCAGTTCCCCCCGGGGGGGTGATGAAAAACTGTTTTTT. It yields the protein CASSSPRGGDEKLFF.